This TCR beta chain was found in a study of blood T cell repertoires in COVID-19. Participants were aged roughly 18 to 95 years, lived in about 26 US areas, and enrolled virtually. Clinical history as reported by participants underpinned cohort assignment. The CDR3 runs to 14 residues. V shed 5 bases, J shed 8 bases, and the junction held 5 bases outside the gene matches. Germline values: CDR1 LNHDA, CDR2 SQIVND (reference sequence). Profiling relied on immunoSEQ multiplex PCR, and the TCRdb table lists in-frame clones only, not all of them. Of a few hundred thousand clones in the sample, 70% to 90% were seen once.

The receptor was derived from a man aged 30-40 years who had recovered from COVID-19. The rearrangement links TRBV19 to TRBJ1-6; 8 positions agree with TRBD1. Sequenced material: PBMCs or T cells enriched from blood (not recorded which). The CDR3 DNA reads as TGTGCCAGTAGTCAGCAGGGGGCTTATTCACCCCTCCACTTT. It specifies CASSQQGAYSPLHF.